This T cell receptor beta chain was captured by sequencing in a study of OX40 agonist ivuxolimab in advanced cancers. As for the study in general: Ivuxolimab, an antibody acting as an agonist of OX40 (CD134), was used to treat patients.

Sequenced by immunoSEQ multiplex PCR; TCRdb stores in-frame clones only, minus some. The profile covers 45,000 to 70,000 clones, with 88% appearing a single time and approximately 7% taken by the ten largest. As for this clone: Its cognate antigen is unknown.

The CDR3 spans 18 residues. The junction had 13 bases not matched to a gene; V was cut back by 2 bases and J by 6 bases. Germline V CDR1 and CDR2: MNHEY, SMNVEV (reference sequence). Study-level findings and limits: Several nonresponders also turned out to have low normalized T-cell clonal expansion. Averaging showed that CD8+ T cells had more expanded clones than CD4+ did.

This chain connects TRBV27 to TRBJ2-7; 13 bases are shared with TRBD2. The sequenced sample was CD4+ or CD8+ T cells sorted from blood, obtained in a trial of the OX40 agonist ivuxolimab. The source of this sequence is an adult with an advanced solid tumor such as melanoma, head and neck, liver or kidney cancer. CDR3 sequence (DNA): TGTGCCAGCAGTTTACTCCTTCCCGGGACTAGCGGGACGGGCGAGCAGTACTTC. Protein product: CASSLLLPGTSGTGEQYF.